Sequencing of this T cell receptor (beta chain) was carried out in a study of blood T cell repertoires in COVID-19. Per the original methods: Reference gene primer amplification in the assay estimated nucleated cell counts. The repertoire was sequenced with immunoSEQ multiplex PCR; TCRdb's copy has only in-frame clones and lacks some. V and J calls and clone size are copied from that table; D and trimming were computed from the DNA. The sample lists about 260,000 clones; 82% were seen once. The CDR3 totals 12 residues. Trimming took 4 bases from V and 14 from J; bases not matched to a gene: 8. CDR1 and CDR2 from the germline V gene are SGHNT and YYREEE (reference sequence).

Sequenced sample: peripheral blood. This receptor was identified in a woman of 80 years or more with acute or convalescent COVID-19. The V and J genes are TRBV5-4 and TRBJ2-1, with 8 bases matching TRBD1. This chain's CDR3 is CASSPGQGYKFF. The CDR3 DNA follows: TGTGCCAGCAGCCCAGGACAGGGTTATAAGTTCTTC.